This TCR beta chain was obtained from a study of blood T cell repertoires in COVID-19. Turning to the study itself: Specimens from acute and convalescent COVID-19 originated in the United States, Italy and Spain. The cDNA or gDNA used as material had been derived from T cells, B-cell-depleted T cells, or PBMCs.

Original analysis: Amplification from reference gene primers served as the basis for estimated nucleated cell counts. Using immunoSEQ multiplex PCR, the repertoire was profiled, and TCRdb retains in-frame clones only, with some absent. V, J and clone size reflect that table, while D and trimming were determined from the DNA. This sample has over 50,000 clones, with approximately 84% found just once. V lost 4 bases, J lost 1 base, and 7 bases stayed unmatched. Per germline, CDR1 ENHRY and CDR2 SYGVKD. The CDR3 sequence is 16 residues long. The sequenced material came from peripheral blood. This TCR was sampled from a human donor in a cohort sampled during active COVID-19. This chain joins TRBV10-3 and TRBJ2-3, with 8 bases identical to TRBD1. CDR3 in amino acids: CAISGPDREGTDTQYF. DNA of the CDR3: TGTGCCATCAGTGGCCCGGACAGGGAAGGCACAGATACGCAGTATTTT.